This T cell receptor (beta chain) is drawn from a study of shared clonotypes between healthy human individuals. In its sample, this clone was seen once. This table comes from immunoSEQ multiplex PCR, and its TCRdb copy is limited to in-frame clones, with some not included. The table shows some 2.1 million clones, with around 95% occurring only once. The CDR3 has 18 amino acids. J gave up 2 bases and V 4 bases, and 14 bases lay outside the gene matches. CDR1 is SGHRS and CDR2 is YFSETQ in the germline V gene. CD45RO-negative cells were positively selected for CCR7, leaving out terminally differentiated effector memory CD45RA+ cells.

This chain connects TRBV5-1 to TRBJ2-3; 9 nucleotides align to TRBD2. Sequenced input: naive CD8+ T cells from PBMCs. This receptor was taken from a young man in good health. Some clones in this sample may be carry-over from other donors' samples. CDR3 DNA sequence: TGCGCCAGCAGCAAGCCGACTAGCGGAATAGAAAACACAGATACGCAGTATTTT. As protein: CASSKPTSGIENTDTQYF.